The 21 T cell receptor beta chains reported below all come from one sample, sequenced in a study of T cell responses to AZD1222 COVID-19 vaccine (dated by TCRdb to the early 2020s). The time point label for this specimen denotes: baseline before first vaccination. To prepare the library, the immunoSEQ multiplex PCR assay was applied. TCRdb took this table from immuneACCESS and kept in-frame rearrangements with V and J called. Such tables lack part of the clones; where checked against another copy, unresolved V genes explain under half of the gap, and the rest is unexplained. This sample comprises fewer than 110,000 clones, 90% of them detected only once. The leading ten clones occupy 1.3% of the sample. The starting material was peripheral blood, obtained on day 0 of AZD1222 vaccination. The receptors were gathered from an adult in good health.

The chain carries TRBV6-1 and TRBJ1-5, with a tentative D call TRBD1 (5 bases). The V gene lost 4 bases and the J gene lost 5 bases, with 21 bases spanning the gap. The germline gives CDR1 MNHNS, CDR2 SASEGT. CDR3 length equals 17 residues. CDR3 residues: CASSAREVGLSYQPQHF. CDR3 in DNA: TGTGCCAGCAGTGCCAGGGAGGTCGGCCTATCTTATCAGCCCCAGCATTTT.

Remarks on this clone: One junction end does not reproduce the germline sequence, and a read error may be involved. This chain uses TRBV6-5 with TRBJ2-7; 7 positions match TRBD2. Germline V gene data show CDR1 as MNHEY and CDR2 as SVGAGI. The CDR3 is 15 amino acids. CDR3 amino acids: CTSSYSPQGGYEQYF. DNA of the CDR3: TGTACCAGCAGTTACTCACCCCAGGGAGGGTACGAGCAGTACTTC.

This clone was seen at least ten times. This chain connects TRBV7-9 to TRBJ2-7; no clear D. V lost 3 bases to trimming and J lost 6 bases, with 9 bases between them. This CDR3 has 12 amino acids. Germline loops: CDR1 SEHNR, CDR2 FQNEAQ (reference sequence). The CDR3 reads CASSLGYGEQYF. The CDR3 DNA is TGTGCCAGCAGCTTGGGGTACGGCGAGCAGTACTTC.

The chain recombines TRBV5-1 with TRBJ2-4; 9 positions agree with TRBD1. Germline loops: CDR1 SGHRS, CDR2 YFSETQ. The CDR3 length is 16 residues. The J segment lost 0 bases and the V segment lost 4 bases, leaving 5 bases of the junction unmatched. The CDR3 here is CASSPDRGIAKNIQYF. The CDR3 region has the DNA TGCGCCAGCAGCCCGGACAGGGGCATAGCCAAAAACATTCAGTACTTC. Drawing the rest from reference TRBV5-1 and TRBJ2-4, the complete variable domain is KAGVTQTPRYLIKTRGQQVTLSCSPISGHRSVSWYQQTPGQGLQFLFEYFSETQRNKGNFPGRFSGRQFSNSRSEMNVSTLELGDSALYLCASSPDRGIAKNIQYFGAGTRLSVL.

This rearrangement joins TRBV6-5 to TRBJ1-4, with TRBD1 as a possible D gene (5 bases). Germline-derived CDR1 and CDR2 are MNHEY and SVGAGI. The CDR3 runs 14 residues. Trimming stripped 5 bases from V and 8 bases from J, with 15 bases between. The CDR3, as DNA: TGTGCCAGCAGTACTAACTACTGGGGGGAAAAACTGTTTTTT. The encoded protein is CASSTNYWGEKLFF.

This clone is a singleton in its sample. V usage is TRBV5-1 and J usage is TRBJ2-3, with D possibly matching TRBD2 (8 bases). The CDR3 consists of 14 residues. Per the germline V gene, CDR1 is SGHRS and CDR2 is YFSETQ. Trimming shortened V by 4 bases and J by 5 bases, and 14 bases separated the two germline ends. The chain's CDR3 is CASSREGAGDTQYF. The CDR3 region has the DNA TGCGCCAGCAGCCGGGAGGGGGCGGGAGATACGCAGTATTTT.

The chain has TRBV9 and TRBJ2-2, with TRBD1 matching over 7 bases. Germline V gene data show CDR1 as SGDLS and CDR2 as YYNGEE. The CDR3 consists of 14 residues. The trim removed 3 bases at V and 1 base at J, leaving 0 bases unmatched. CDR3 sequence (DNA): TGTGCCAGCAGCGGGGACAGGAACACCGGGGAGCTGTTTTTT. This codes for CASSGDRNTGELFF.

This chain joins TRBV2 and TRBJ2-7; 11 bases agree with TRBD2. CDR1 and CDR2 (germline): SNHLY, FYNNEI. The CDR3 runs 13 residues. With 9 bases clipped from V and 1 base from J, the junction kept 2 bases outside the gene matches. This CDR3 is CASWTSGSYEQYF. DNA of the CDR3: TGTGCCAGTTGGACTAGCGGGTCCTACGAGCAGTACTTC.

This clone was observed a few times. The genes are TRBV27 and TRBJ2-5, with 11 bases fitting TRBD1. Trimming removed 4 bases from V and 5 bases from J; junction bases left unmatched: 0. Germline lookup yields CDR1 MNHEY and CDR2 SMNVEV (reference sequence). This CDR3 is built from 13 residues. The CDR3 DNA sequence: TGTGCCAGCAGTTGGACAGGGGGCGAGACCCAGTACTTC. It codes for CASSWTGGETQYF.

The chain recombines TRBV7-2 with TRBJ1-6; D uncertain. The CDR3 length is 12 residues. Trimming took 3 bases from V and 5 from J, leaving 2 bases between them. Germline CDR1 is SGHTA and CDR2 is FQGNSA. CDR3 protein: CASSFNNSPLHF. CDR3 in DNA: TGTGCCAGCAGCTTCAATAATTCACCCCTCCACTTT.

The V call is TRBV11-3, the J call TRBJ1-1, with 8 bases identical to TRBD1. Germline V lookup: CDR1 SGHNT, CDR2 YENEEA. CDR3 length: 13 amino acids. With 4 bases clipped from V and 9 bases from J, the junction kept 7 bases outside the gene matches. The CDR3 region has the DNA TGTGCCAGCAGCTACAGGGGGGGTGGAAAAGCTTTCTTT. This gives the protein CASSYRGGGKAFF.

This CDR3 reads CASSFQETQYF. CDR3 DNA: TGCGCCAGCAGCTTTCAAGAGACCCAGTACTTC. The J gene is TRBJ2-5, the V gene TRBV5-1, with D hard to call. Trimming took 2 bases from V and 2 from J, leaving 1 base between them. The germline CDR1 and CDR2 sequences are SGHRS and YFSETQ. The CDR3 has 11 residues.

This clone occurred a few times. The chain uses TRBV5-6 and TRBJ2-7; D remains ambiguous. V gave up 0 bases and J gave up 5 bases, with 9 bases separating them. The CDR3 contains 13 residues. Germline V lookup: CDR1 SGHDT, CDR2 YYEEEE. The CDR3 region has the DNA TGTGCCAGCAGCTTGGGACCCAGAGACGAGCAGTACTTC. It encodes CASSLGPRDEQYF.

The gene calls are TRBV5-1 and TRBJ2-1; tentatively, D is TRBD2 (6 bases). V lost 2 bases and J 0 bases, leaving 9 bases between the germline ends. Germline CDR1 reads SGHRS; CDR2 reads YFSETQ. The CDR3 runs 15 residues. CDR3 region: CASSFGGNSYNEQFF. For the CDR3, the DNA is TGCGCCAGCAGCTTCGGCGGGAACTCCTACAATGAGCAGTTCTTC.

The chain recombines TRBV5-5 with TRBJ1-6; D is uncertain. Germline lookup yields CDR1 SGHKS and CDR2 YYEKEE (reference sequence). Deletions cut 6 bases from V and 7 bases from J, with 17 bases between. The CDR3 is 15 amino acids. CDR3 sequence: CASTPTTIRNSPLHF. DNA for the CDR3: TGTGCCAGCACCCCCACCACCATAAGGAATTCACCCCTCCACTTT.

The rearrangement links TRBV23-1 to TRBJ1-2; 7 positions match TRBD1. TRBV23-1 is an ORF; its function is uncertain. J was trimmed by 1 base and V by 6 bases; bases with no gene match: 8. The CDR3 is 15 amino acids. In DNA form, the CDR3 reads TGCGCCAGCAGGATCCGTCGGGACAGTAACTATGGCTACACCTTC. This encodes CASRIRRDSNYGYTF.

Here the CDR3 reads CAAGPTDRYGYTF. CDR3 bases: TGTGCCGCGGGCCCAACAGACCGCTATGGCTACACCTTC. This sequence joins TRBV12-3 or TRBV12-4 and TRBJ1-2; D is uncertain. With 11 bases removed from V and 4 bases from J, the gap between germline ends came to 17 bases. The CDR3 totals 13 residues.

The gene calls are TRBV30 and TRBJ1-1; no firm D call. Trimming pared 0 bases from V and 0 bases from J, leaving 5 bases between. From germline, CDR1 is GTSNPN and CDR2 SVGIG (reference sequence). The CDR3 consists of 13 residues. The CDR3 DNA follows: TGTGCCTGGAGTGTCGTCCTGAACACTGAAGCTTTCTTT. The encoded protein is CAWSVVLNTEAFF.

This rearrangement joins TRBV4-1 to TRBJ1-2, with D perhaps TRBD1 (6 bases). Looked up from germline, CDR1 is MGHRA and CDR2 is YSYEKL. CDR3 size: 16 residues. Trimming took 4 bases from V and 6 from J, leaving 21 bases between them. The CDR3, as DNA: TGCGCCAGCAGCCCTGACCGGGACACCCCTAGCCATGGCTACACCTTC. This sequence encodes CASSPDRDTPSHGYTF.

This clone was recorded only once. This rearrangement joins TRBV2 to TRBJ1-1; no firm D call. CDR1 is SNHLY, CDR2 FYNNEI, per germline. The CDR3 covers 14 residues. V lost 7 bases and J 3 bases, leaving 15 bases between the germline ends. DNA of the CDR3: TGTGCCAGCACTCCCGAGGCGGGATACACTGAAGCTTTCTTT. Protein sequence: CASTPEAGYTEAFF.

This CDR3 reads CASKGSTDTQYF. CDR3 in DNA: TGTGCCAGTAAGGGCAGCACAGATACGCAGTATTTT. The chain has TRBV19 and TRBJ2-3; no clear D. The CDR3 extends over 12 amino acids. The ends were cut back, 7 bases at V and 0 bases at J, with 5 bases in the middle. From germline, CDR1 is LNHDA and CDR2 SQIVND (reference sequence).